Listed below are T cell receptor beta chains from one sample, sequenced in a study of blood T cell repertoires in COVID-19. The protocol was immunoSEQ multiplex PCR, while the TCRdb copy is restricted to in-frame clones and leaves out a portion. Of about 210,000 clones in the sample, around 91% were seen once. The sequenced sample consisted of peripheral blood. These receptors were obtained from a woman aged 40 to 50 with acute or convalescent COVID-19. The CDR3 runs from the conserved cysteine through the conserved F or W. D genes are given only for firm matches. Part of the rows lack a size; the others show once, few, many or a class for expanded clones.

D: .; V: TRBV6-5; size: .; J: TRBJ1-6; CDR3: CASRLRVGSPLHF; DNA: TGTGCCAGCAGACTCAGGGTCGGCTCACCCCTCCACTTT
D: TRBD1; V: TRBV5-1; size: .; J: TRBJ1-2; CDR3: CASSLEWTGVTGYTF; DNA: TGCGCCAGCAGCTTGGAATGGACAGGGGTGACGGGCTACACCTTC
D: .; V: TRBV2; size: .; J: TRBJ1-4; CDR3: CASSDSHLGLFF; DNA: TGTGCCAGCAGTGATTCCCACCTAGGACTGTTTTTT
D: TRBD1; V: TRBV6-6; size: .; J: TRBJ1-1; CDR3: CATTRGPGGNTEAFF; DNA: TGTGCCACCACGCGCGGGCCAGGGGGAAACACTGAAGCTTTCTTT
D: .; V: TRBV28; size: .; J: TRBJ1-1; CDR3: CASSLTRGRGTEAFF; DNA: TGTGCCAGCAGTCTTACCAGGGGAAGGGGCACTGAAGCTTTCTTT
D: .; V: TRBV12-3/TRBV12-4; size: .; J: TRBJ1-2; CDR3: CASSFRGNYGYTF; DNA: TGTGCCAGCAGTTTCCGCGGTAACTATGGCTACACCTTC
D: .; V: TRBV4-2; size: .; J: TRBJ2-6; CDR3: CASSQELGANVLTF; DNA: TGTGCCAGCAGCCAAGAATTAGGGGCCAACGTCCTGACTTTC
D: .; V: TRBV12-3/TRBV12-4; size: .; J: TRBJ2-5; CDR3: CASLKGETQYF; DNA: TGTGCCAGCCTCAAGGGGGAGACCCAGTACTTC
D: .; V: TRBV5-1; size: .; J: TRBJ2-2; CDR3: CASSPRGSTGELFF; DNA: TGCGCCAGCAGCCCCCGTGGGAGTACCGGGGAGCTGTTTTTT
D: .; V: TRBV6-4; size: .; J: TRBJ2-1; CDR3: CASSPQPSYNEQFF; DNA: TGTGCCAGCAGTCCACAGCCCTCCTACAATGAGCAGTTCTTC
D: .; V: TRBV2; size: .; J: TRBJ1-1; CDR3: CASTLEGNTEAFF; DNA: TGTGCCAGCACGCTGGAGGGGAACACTGAAGCTTTCTTT
D: .; V: TRBV5-1; size: .; J: TRBJ1-1; CDR3: CASSYAPRGGTEAFF; DNA: TGCGCCAGCAGCTACGCCCCAAGGGGAGGCACTGAAGCTTTCTTT
D: TRBD2; V: TRBV4-1; size: .; J: TRBJ2-5; CDR3: CASSQRGSGGLETQYF; DNA: TGCGCCAGCAGCCAACGTGGGTCGGGGGGTTTGGAGACCCAGTACTTC
D: TRBD1; V: TRBV6-4; size: .; J: TRBJ1-5; CDR3: CASSDSNRDRRQPQHF; DNA: TGTGCCAGCAGTGACTCGAATCGGGACAGGCGTCAGCCCCAGCATTTT
D: .; V: TRBV4-1; size: .; J: TRBJ1-1; CDR3: CASSPLEGADTEAFF; DNA: TGCGCCAGCAGCCCTCTAGAGGGCGCGGACACTGAAGCTTTCTTT
D: .; V: TRBV4-1; size: .; J: TRBJ2-6; CDR3: CASRGISGANVLTF; DNA: TGCGCCAGCCGCGGGATCTCTGGGGCCAACGTCCTGACTTTC
D: .; V: TRBV15; size: .; J: TRBJ1-5; CDR3: CATSRGDRDQPQHF; DNA: TGTGCCACCAGCAGAGGAGACAGAGATCAGCCCCAGCATTTT
D: TRBD2; V: TRBV7-2; size: .; J: TRBJ2-1; CDR3: CASSLTRGLAGGHNEQFF; DNA: TGTGCCAGCAGCTTAACCCGTGGACTAGCGGGGGGGCACAATGAGCAGTTCTTC
D: .; V: TRBV5-1; size: once; J: TRBJ1-4; CDR3: CASSLSWGGDEKLFF; DNA: TGCGCCAGCAGCTTGTCGTGGGGGGGAGATGAAAAACTGTTTTTT
D: .; V: TRBV1; size: .; J: TRBJ1-5; CDR3: CTSSQVAGGHF; DNA: TGCACCAGCAGCCAAGTGGCAGGGGGACATTTT
D: TRBD1; V: TRBV24-1; size: .; J: TRBJ2-5; CDR3: CATSDPNRGRETQYF; DNA: TGTGCCACCAGTGACCCCAACAGGGGGCGAGAGACCCAGTACTTC
D: TRBD1; V: TRBV6-5; size: .; J: TRBJ2-3; CDR3: CASSYSGDRETDTQYF; DNA: TGTGCCAGCAGTTACTCTGGGGACAGGGAGACAGATACGCAGTATTTT
D: .; V: TRBV30; size: .; J: TRBJ1-2; CDR3: CAWSGAGVWVGGYTF; DNA: TGTGCCTGGAGTGGGGCCGGGGTATGGGTGGGAGGCTACACCTTC
D: .; V: TRBV12-3/TRBV12-4; size: .; J: TRBJ1-1; CDR3: CASSRTDEAFF; DNA: TGTGCCAGCAGCCGAACAGATGAAGCTTTCTTT
D: TRBD1; V: TRBV2; size: .; J: TRBJ1-4; CDR3: CASRQGLEKLFF; DNA: TGTGCCAGCAGACAGGGGTTGGAAAAACTGTTTTTT
D: TRBD1; V: TRBV27; size: .; J: TRBJ1-2; CDR3: CASSPGQGRYGYTF; DNA: TGTGCCAGCAGTCCCGGACAGGGGCGCTATGGCTACACCTTC
D: TRBD2; V: TRBV7-2; size: .; J: TRBJ2-5; CDR3: CASSLVTGRGGRETQYF; DNA: TGTGCCAGCAGCTTAGTTACTGGTCGGGGGGGAAGGGAGACCCAGTACTTC
D: .; V: TRBV2; size: .; J: TRBJ2-5; CDR3: CASGWTPETQYF; DNA: TGTGCCAGCGGTTGGACTCCAGAGACCCAGTACTTC
D: .; V: TRBV3-1/TRBV3-2; size: once; J: TRBJ2-3; CDR3: CASSQGGGGVSTDTQYF; DNA: TGTGCCAGCAGCCAAGGGGGGGGCGGGGTTAGCACAGATACGCAGTATTTT
D: .; V: TRBV19; size: .; J: TRBJ1-2; CDR3: CASTPWAGAPATDGYTF; DNA: TGTGCCAGTACTCCCTGGGCGGGGGCGCCCGCGACCGATGGCTACACCTTC
D: TRBD1; V: TRBV11-2; size: once; J: TRBJ1-1; CDR3: CASSRDRDAEAFF; DNA: TGTGCCAGCAGCCGGGACAGGGACGCTGAAGCTTTCTTT
D: .; V: TRBV11-2; size: .; J: TRBJ2-1; CDR3: CASSTHTPGKWTYNEQFF; DNA: TGTGCCAGCAGCACACATACCCCGGGGAAATGGACCTACAATGAGCAGTTCTTC
D: TRBD1; V: TRBV6-1; size: .; J: TRBJ1-5; CDR3: CASSEAQGQGRRQPQHF; DNA: TGTGCCAGCAGTGAAGCCCAGGGACAGGGGAGAAGGCAGCCCCAGCATTTT
D: TRBD1; V: TRBV6-5; size: .; J: TRBJ1-1; CDR3: CASRDRPMNTEAFF; DNA: TGTGCCAGCAGGGACAGGCCGATGAACACTGAAGCTTTCTTT
D: TRBD1; V: TRBV19; size: once; J: TRBJ1-1; CDR3: CASSPTTGKTFF; DNA: TGTGCCAGTAGTCCGACGACAGGGAAAACTTTCTTT
D: TRBD2; V: TRBV4-2; size: .; J: TRBJ2-3; CDR3: CASSQAFSGGASTDTQYF; DNA: TGTGCCAGCAGCCAGGCCTTTAGCGGGGGGGCTAGCACAGATACGCAGTATTTT